This T cell receptor (beta chain) emerged from a study of T cells in Graves' hyperthyroidism and ophthalmopathy. Turning to the study itself: The authors collected peripheral blood at initial diagnosis, before any treatment. The study, taken as a whole, reports: The model foresaw ophthalmopathy a median about 6.1 months prior to onset.

CDR1 is SGHTS, CDR2 YDEGEE, per germline. J gave up 6 bases and V 0 bases, and 3 bases lay outside the gene matches. The CDR3 spans 16 residues. Amplification of TCR beta CDR3 regions used RNA as the template. Using the HTBI primer set, a first-round RT-PCR was run on the TCR CDR3. TCRdb reprocessed the multiplex PCR reads via MiXCR and lists one record per CDR3 protein. In the table there are 600,000 or so distinct CDR3 sequences, under 20% of which are singletons. The table lists this clonotype with many counts. Antigen unknown. Sequenced: blood. V and J are TRBV5-8 and TRBJ2-1, with 13 positions matching TRBD2. This TCR was sampled from a woman younger than 45 with Graves' hyperthyroidism. CDR3 sequence reads: CASSLELAGGINEQFF. In DNA, the CDR3 is TGTGCCAGCAGCTTGGAACTAGCGGGGGGGATCAATGAGCAGTTCTTC.